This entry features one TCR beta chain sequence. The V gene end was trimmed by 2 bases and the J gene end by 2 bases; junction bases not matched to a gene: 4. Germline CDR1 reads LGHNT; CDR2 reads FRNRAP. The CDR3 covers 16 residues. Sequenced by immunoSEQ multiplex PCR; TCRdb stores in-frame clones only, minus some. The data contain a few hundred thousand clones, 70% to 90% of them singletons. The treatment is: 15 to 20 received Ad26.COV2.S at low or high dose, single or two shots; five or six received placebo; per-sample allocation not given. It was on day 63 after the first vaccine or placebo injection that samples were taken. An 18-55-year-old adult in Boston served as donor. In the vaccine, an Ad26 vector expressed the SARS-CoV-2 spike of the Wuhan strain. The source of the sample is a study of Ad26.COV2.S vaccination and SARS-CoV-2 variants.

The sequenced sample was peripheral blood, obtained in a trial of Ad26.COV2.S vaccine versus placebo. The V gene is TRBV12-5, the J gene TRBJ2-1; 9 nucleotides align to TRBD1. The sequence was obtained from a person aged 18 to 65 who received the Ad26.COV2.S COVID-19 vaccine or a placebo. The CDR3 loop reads CASGLLGQGAYNEQFF. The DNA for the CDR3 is TGTGCTAGTGGTTTGCTGGGACAGGGAGCCTACAATGAGCAGTTCTTC.